Presented here are 30 T cell receptor beta chains from one specimen sequenced in a study of blood T cell repertoires in COVID-19. Clones were sequenced by immunoSEQ multiplex PCR, and TCRdb holds only the in-frame ones, with some missing. The sample holds about 40,000 clones; 70% to 90% are singletons and the top ten take around a fifth. The sample consisted of peripheral blood. The receptors here all came from a man in his forties or fifties in a cohort sampled during active COVID-19.

The CDR3 DNA follows: TGTGCCATCAGTGAGTCGACGGGAGCGACGGCCGGGGAGCTGTTTTTT. As protein: CAISESTGATAGELFF. V usage is TRBV10-3 and J usage is TRBJ2-2, with D perhaps matching TRBD2 (6 bases). CDR3 size: 16 residues. The V gene lost 0 bases and the J gene lost 6 bases, with 14 bases spanning the gap. In germline, CDR1 is ENHRY, CDR2 SYGVKD.

V is TRBV9 and J is TRBJ2-3; TRBD2 aligns across 8 bases. The CDR3 spans 18 residues. V was pared by 3 bases and J by 2 bases, with 14 bases of the junction left unmatched. CDR1 is SGDLS, CDR2 YYNGEE, per germline. The chain's CDR3 is CASSGGRGAGAFTDTQYF. The CDR3 DNA reads TGTGCCAGCAGCGGGGGCCGGGGAGCGGGGGCTTTCACAGATACGCAGTATTTT.

The rearrangement links TRBV29-1 to TRBJ2-1; the D gene is possibly TRBD2 (5 bases). Germline V gives CDR1 SQVTM, CDR2 ANQGSEA. Between the trimmed V and J ends, which lost 0 bases and 9 bases, there was a span of 12 bases. The CDR3 is made up of 13 amino acids. The CDR3 loop is CSVEDYEGREQFF. In DNA, the CDR3 is TGCAGCGTTGAAGATTACGAGGGCCGTGAGCAGTTCTTC.

The V and J genes are TRBV7-2 and TRBJ2-7, with 10 bases aligning to TRBD2. Germline V CDR1 and CDR2: SGHTA, FQGNSA. The CDR3 runs to 16 residues. Trimming cost V 1 base and J 6 bases; bases outside gene matches: 9. The CDR3 here is CASSLGLAGRLSEQYF. The CDR3 bases are TGTGCCAGCAGCTTAGGACTAGCGGGTCGGTTGAGCGAGCAGTACTTC.

This clone was counted ten times or more. The chain has TRBV3-1 (or the pseudogene TRBV3-2) and TRBJ2-2; D unclear. The V gene's germline CDR1 is LGHDT and CDR2 YNNKEL (reference sequence). The CDR3 runs 12 residues. Between the trimmed V and J ends, which lost 11 bases and 5 bases, there was a span of 12 bases. The CDR3 DNA is TGTGCCTCACTCCGCCCGACCGGGGAGCTGTTTTTT. Protein product: CASLRPTGELFF.

The chain links TRBV29-1 to TRBJ1-2; 8 bases are shared with TRBD1. J lost 1 base, V lost 2 bases, and 3 bases had no gene match. The germline CDR1 and CDR2 sequences are SQVTM and ANQGSEA. The CDR3 totals 14 residues. The CDR3 DNA reads TGCAGCGTTGAACCGACAGGGGTTAACTATGGCTACACCTTC. The encoded protein is CSVEPTGVNYGYTF. The complete variable domain, with remaining parts taken from reference TRBV29-1 and TRBJ1-2, reads SAVISQKPSRDICQRGTSLTIQCQVDSQVTMMFWYRQQPGQSLTLIATANQGSEATYESGFVIDKFPISRPNLTFSTLTVSNMSPEDSSIYLCSVEPTGVNYGYTFGSGTRLTVV.

This clone appeared a few times. The rearrangement joins TRBV4-2 to TRBJ1-6; D uncertain. The CDR3 is 14 residues long. Trimming stripped 4 bases from V and 5 bases from J, with 9 bases between. Germline V gene lookup returns CDR1 LGHNA and CDR2 YNFKEQ. The DNA of the CDR3 is TGTGCCAGCAGCCCCAGAATGAATAATTCACCCCTCCACTTT. Its translation: CASSPRMNNSPLHF.

This chain connects TRBV9 to TRBJ1-1, with D unclear. V gave up 7 bases and J gave up 0 bases, with 10 bases separating them. This CDR3 contains 13 residues. Germline V gene data show CDR1 as SGDLS and CDR2 as YYNGEE. The CDR3 coding sequence is TGTGCCAGCCAACCCGGGGTGAACACTGAAGCTTTCTTT. Encoded protein: CASQPGVNTEAFF.

The chain employs TRBV27 and TRBJ2-3, with D hard to call. The CDR3 has 14 residues. V was shortened by 4 bases and J by 0 bases, with 8 bases between the two germline ends. The germline CDR1 and CDR2 sequences are MNHEY and SMNVEV (reference sequence). CDR3 nucleotides: TGTGCCAGCAGTTCCCTTTCTAGCACAGATACGCAGTATTTT. Its translation: CASSSLSSTDTQYF.

This chain's CDR3 is CASLQESSGNTIYF. In DNA form, the CDR3 reads TGTGCCAGCCTACAGGAAAGCTCTGGAAACACCATATATTTT. The genes are TRBV2 and TRBJ1-3; tentative D call: TRBD1 (5 bases). V was cut by 8 bases and J by 0 bases, with 11 bases left in between. The CDR3 length is 14 residues. Per the germline V gene, CDR1 is SNHLY and CDR2 is FYNNEI. The whole variable domain, remainder taken from reference TRBV2 and TRBJ1-3, is EPEVTQTPSHQVTQMGQEVILRCVPISNHLYFYWYRQILGQKVEFLVSFYNNEISEKSEIFDDQFSVERPDGSNFTLKIRSTKLEDSAMYFCASLQESSGNTIYFGEGSWLTVV.

This chain connects TRBV7-9 to TRBJ2-5, with D maybe TRBD2 (6 bases). CDR1 is SEHNR, CDR2 FQNEAQ, per germline (reference sequence). Deletions cut 6 bases from V and 7 bases from J, with 12 bases between. The CDR3 covers 12 residues. The CDR3 protein is CASRGGFATQYF. CDR3 sequence (DNA): TGTGCCAGCAGGGGAGGATTTGCGACCCAGTACTTC.

V and J are TRBV27 and TRBJ2-2; TRBD2 matches 8 bases. Germline CDR1 is MNHEY and CDR2 is SMNVEV (reference sequence). V gave up 2 bases and J gave up 6 bases; unmatched junction bases: 8. The CDR3 contains 16 residues. The CDR3 nucleotides read TGTGCCAGCAGTTTAGGGGAGCGGGAGATCTCCGGGGAGCTGTTTTTT. This encodes CASSLGEREISGELFF.

The V and J genes are TRBV10-2 and TRBJ2-1; D possibly corresponds to TRBD1 (6 bases). V was pared by 8 bases and J by 10 bases, with 12 bases between. Looked up from germline, CDR1 is WSHSY and CDR2 is SAAADI. The CDR3 loop spans 11 amino acids. This CDR3 reads CASGGRGEQFF. The CDR3 DNA is TGCGCCAGCGGGGGCCGGGGAGAGCAGTTCTTC.

This clone was observed a handful of times. This sequence joins TRBV28 and TRBJ2-5; D not certain. The V end was cut by 3 bases, the J end by 2 bases, with 10 bases between. The CDR3 totals 14 residues. Germline V CDR1 and CDR2: MDHEN, SYDVKM. The CDR3 spells CASSFQTEQETQYF. In DNA, the CDR3 is TGTGCCAGCAGTTTCCAAACAGAACAAGAGACCCAGTACTTC.

The chain links TRBV19 to TRBJ2-2, with a possible D match to TRBD1 (5 bases). The CDR3 loop spans 14 amino acids. V lost 5 bases and J 3 bases, leaving 10 bases between the germline ends. Germline V gene sequence: CDR1 LNHDA, CDR2 SQIVND (reference sequence). CDR3 DNA sequence: TGTGCCAGTAGTGCGGACACCTACACCGGGGAGCTGTTTTTT. Protein: CASSADTYTGELFF.

This chain links TRBV27 with TRBJ1-5, with 9 bases lining up with TRBD1. This CDR3 region has 16 residues. Germline V gene lookup returns CDR1 MNHEY and CDR2 SMNVEV (reference sequence). V lost 9 bases, J lost 0 bases, and 9 bases stayed unmatched. CDR3 in amino acids: CARTRDRADSNQPQHF. CDR3 DNA: TGTGCCAGGACCCGGGACAGGGCGGATAGCAATCAGCCCCAGCATTTT.

J is TRBJ1-1 and V is TRBV29-1, with 9 nucleotides matching TRBD1. Germline values: CDR1 SQVTM, CDR2 ANQGSEA. The CDR3 sequence is 15 residues long. Here the CDR3 reads CIIEGGTGWSTEAFF. CDR3 bases: TGCATCATTGAGGGAGGGACAGGGTGGTCCACTGAAGCTTTCTTT.

This clone showed up just once. This sequence joins TRBV13 and TRBJ2-7; tentative D call: TRBD1 (6 bases). This CDR3 region has 13 residues. Trimming took 6 bases from V and 3 from J, leaving 12 bases between them. In germline, CDR1 is PRHDT, CDR2 FYEKMQ (reference sequence). The CDR3, as DNA: TGTGCCAGCAGTCAAAGGGGGTTCTACGAGCAGTACGTC. This gives the protein CASSQRGFYEQYV.

The chain's CDR3 is CASSLGGETEAFF. In DNA, the CDR3 is TGCGCCAGCAGCCTCGGCGGGGAGACTGAAGCTTTCTTT. V usage is TRBV4-3 and J usage is TRBJ1-1; D call uncertain. Trimming removed 4 bases at V and 5 bases at J, with 11 bases between. The CDR3 consists of 13 residues. In germline, CDR1 is LGHNA, CDR2 YSLEER.

The rearrangement uses TRBV6-2 or TRBV6-3 and TRBJ2-5, with 12 bases lining up with TRBD2. Losses at the gene ends were 4 bases for V and 0 bases for J; bases not matched to a gene: 6. Germline V gene data show CDR1 as MNHEY and CDR2 as SVGEGT. The CDR3 is 17 residues long. CDR3 in amino acids: CASSSWTSGANQETQYF. The CDR3 region has the DNA TGTGCCAGCAGTTCCTGGACTAGCGGGGCAAACCAAGAGACCCAGTACTTC.

The V gene is TRBV6-5, the J gene TRBJ2-7; 8 nucleotides agree with TRBD1. Germline V gives CDR1 MNHEY, CDR2 SVGAGI. The CDR3 is 15 residues long. Trimming took 0 bases from V and 7 from J; bases not matched to a gene: 8. The CDR3 DNA is TGTGCCAGCAGTTACTCGGGCCAGGGGGCTGGTGAGCAGTACTTC. Translation: CASSYSGQGAGEQYF.

In this sample, this clone turned up once. The chain combines TRBV5-6 with TRBJ2-5; tentatively, D is TRBD1 (5 bases). CDR1 is SGHDT, CDR2 YYEEEE, per germline. V gave up 3 bases and J gave up 4 bases, with 16 bases separating them. The CDR3 runs 15 residues. The CDR3, as DNA: TGTGCCAGCAGCTCGGCTTGGGCTCAGGGAGAGACCCAGTACTTC. Amino acids: CASSSAWAQGETQYF. Variable domain in full (rest from reference TRBV5-6 and TRBJ2-5): DAGVTQSPTHLIKTRGQQVTLRCSPKSGHDTVSWYQQALGQGPQFIFQYYEEEERQRGNFPDRFSGHQFPNYSSELNVNALLLGDSALYLCASSSAWAQGETQYFGPGTRLLVL.

The chain has TRBV29-1 and TRBJ1-2; a weak D match, TRBD1 (5 bases). This CDR3 comprises 11 residues. CDR1 SQVTM and CDR2 ANQGSEA come from the germline V gene. Trimming left V 7 bases short and J 2 bases short, with 8 bases between. The CDR3 loop reads CSGGGNYGYTF. The CDR3 coding sequence is TGCAGCGGCGGGGGGAACTATGGCTACACCTTC.

The rearrangement links TRBV13 to TRBJ2-5; TRBD2 matches at 11 bases. This CDR3 has 16 residues. V shed 4 bases and J 4 bases; nucleotides not matched to a gene: 8. In germline, CDR1 is PRHDT, CDR2 FYEKMQ (reference sequence). CDR3: CASSSNSGGALETQYF. The CDR3 coding sequence is TGTGCCAGCAGCTCCAATAGCGGGGGGGCCCTAGAGACCCAGTACTTC.

J is TRBJ2-7 and V is TRBV4-1, with TRBD2 identical over 7 bases. CDR3 size: 14 residues. Per the germline V gene, CDR1 is MGHRA and CDR2 is YSYEKL. The J segment lost 1 base and the V segment lost 3 bases, leaving 3 bases of the junction unmatched. The CDR3 nucleotides are TGCGCCAGCAGCCACACTAGCGAGTCCTACGAGCAGTACTTC. Residues: CASSHTSESYEQYF.

The genes are TRBV14 and TRBJ2-5; 11 positions match TRBD1. Trimming removed 1 base from V and 7 bases from J; junction bases left unmatched: 2. The CDR3 extends over 14 amino acids. CDR1 and CDR2 (germline): SGHDN, FVKESK. CDR3 protein: CASSQGDRGATQYF. CDR3 coding DNA: TGTGCCAGCAGCCAAGGGGACAGGGGGGCGACCCAGTACTTC.

V is TRBV9 and J is TRBJ1-2, with D tentatively TRBD1 (6 bases). The V end lost 4 bases, the J end lost 0 bases, and 13 bases lay between the germline ends. The CDR3 spans 15 residues. The germline CDR1 and CDR2 sequences are SGDLS and YYNGEE. CDR3 amino acids: CASSPGQLANYGYTF. The CDR3 DNA reads TGTGCCAGCAGCCCCGGACAGTTAGCTAACTATGGCTACACCTTC.

The CDR3 DNA is TGTGCCAGCAGCCAAGATGGACAGCAGTACAATGAGCAGTTCTTC. Translation: CASSQDGQQYNEQFF. The chain uses TRBV3-1 (or the pseudogene TRBV3-2) and TRBJ2-1; D is perhaps TRBD1 (6 bases). This CDR3 is 15 amino acids long. Germline CDR1 LGHDT, CDR2 YNNKEL (reference sequence). Between the trimmed V and J ends, which lost 0 bases and 4 bases, there was a span of 10 bases.

This sequence joins TRBV19 and TRBJ1-2; 7 positions match TRBD1. The ends lost 2 bases at V and 7 bases at J; junction bases unmatched: 4. The CDR3 totals 13 residues. Germline assignment: CDR1 LNHDA and CDR2 SQIVND (reference sequence). CDR3 residues: CASSIRQGLGYTF. In DNA, the CDR3 is TGTGCCAGTAGTATAAGACAGGGACTTGGCTACACCTTC.

The chain has TRBV27 and TRBJ2-2; D may be TRBD1 (5 bases). Germline CDR1 and CDR2: MNHEY and SMNVEV (reference sequence). V lost 10 bases to trimming and J lost 7 bases, with 19 bases between them. The CDR3 is 14 amino acids. CDR3 DNA sequence: TGTGCCACTACTATCCGGCAGGGCGGCGGGGAGCTGTTTTTT. Translating gives CATTIRQGGGELFF.